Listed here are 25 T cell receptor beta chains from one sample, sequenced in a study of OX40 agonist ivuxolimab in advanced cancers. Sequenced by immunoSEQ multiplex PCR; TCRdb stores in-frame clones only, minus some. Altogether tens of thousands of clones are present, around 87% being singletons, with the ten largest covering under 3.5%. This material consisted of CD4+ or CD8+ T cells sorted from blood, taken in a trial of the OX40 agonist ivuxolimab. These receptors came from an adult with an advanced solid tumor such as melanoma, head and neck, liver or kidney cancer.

The CDR3 reads CASSPLQGRDTEAFF. CDR3 DNA sequence: TGTGCCAGCAGCCCCCTGCAGGGAAGAGACACTGAAGCTTTCTTT. The chain recombines TRBV28 with TRBJ1-1; D is possibly TRBD1 (5 bases). The germline CDR1 and CDR2 sequences are MDHEN and SYDVKM. The CDR3 totals 15 residues. V was shortened by 6 bases and J by 3 bases, with 17 bases between the two germline ends.

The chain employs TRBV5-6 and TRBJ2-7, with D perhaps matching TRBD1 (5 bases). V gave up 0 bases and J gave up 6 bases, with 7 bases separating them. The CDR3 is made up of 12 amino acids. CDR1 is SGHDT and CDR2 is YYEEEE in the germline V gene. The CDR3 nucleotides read TGTGCCAGCAGCTTGGTTGGGGCCGAGCAGTACTTC. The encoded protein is CASSLVGAEQYF. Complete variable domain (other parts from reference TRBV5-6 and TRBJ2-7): DAGVTQSPTHLIKTRGQQVTLRCSPKSGHDTVSWYQQALGQGPQFIFQYYEEEERQRGNFPDRFSGHQFPNYSSELNVNALLLGDSALYLCASSLVGAEQYFGPGTRLTVT.

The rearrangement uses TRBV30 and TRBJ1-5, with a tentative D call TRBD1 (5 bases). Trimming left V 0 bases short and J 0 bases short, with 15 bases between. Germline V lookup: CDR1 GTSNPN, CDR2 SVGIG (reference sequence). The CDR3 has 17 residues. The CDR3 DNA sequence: TGTGCCTGGAGTGTTGGGGCAGGCGTTACTAGCAATCAGCCCCAGCATTTT. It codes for CAWSVGAGVTSNQPQHF.

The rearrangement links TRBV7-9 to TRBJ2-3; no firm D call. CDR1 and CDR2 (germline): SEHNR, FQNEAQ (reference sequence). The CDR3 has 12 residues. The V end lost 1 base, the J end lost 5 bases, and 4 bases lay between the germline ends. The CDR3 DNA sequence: TGTGCCAGCAGCTTAGTTGGAGATACGCAGTATTTT. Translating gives CASSLVGDTQYF.

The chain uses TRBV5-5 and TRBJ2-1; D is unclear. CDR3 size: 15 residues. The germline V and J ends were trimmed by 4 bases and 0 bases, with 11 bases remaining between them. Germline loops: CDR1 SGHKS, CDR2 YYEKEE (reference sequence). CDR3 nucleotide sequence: TGTGCCAGCAGCCCTGAGTGGGGCTCCTACAATGAGCAGTTCTTC. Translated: CASSPEWGSYNEQFF.

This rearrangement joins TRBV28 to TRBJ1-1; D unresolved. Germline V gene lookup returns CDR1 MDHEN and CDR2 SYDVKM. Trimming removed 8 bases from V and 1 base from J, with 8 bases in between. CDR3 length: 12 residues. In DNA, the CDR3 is TGTGCCAGCGGTACGAAGAACACTGAAGCTTTCTTT. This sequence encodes CASGTKNTEAFF.

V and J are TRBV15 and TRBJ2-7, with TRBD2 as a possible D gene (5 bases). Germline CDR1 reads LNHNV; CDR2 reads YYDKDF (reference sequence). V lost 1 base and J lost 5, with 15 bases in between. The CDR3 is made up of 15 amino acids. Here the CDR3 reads CATSRGRADDHEQYF. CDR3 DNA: TGTGCCACCAGCAGAGGACGAGCGGATGACCACGAGCAGTACTTC.

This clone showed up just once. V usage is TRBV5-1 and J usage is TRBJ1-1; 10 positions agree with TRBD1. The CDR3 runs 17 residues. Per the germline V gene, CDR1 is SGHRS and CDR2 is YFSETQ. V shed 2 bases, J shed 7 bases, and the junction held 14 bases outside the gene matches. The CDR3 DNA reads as TGCGCCAGCAGCTTACGGGACAGGGGATCGGGTTACGGTGAAGCTTTCTTT. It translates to CASSLRDRGSGYGEAFF.

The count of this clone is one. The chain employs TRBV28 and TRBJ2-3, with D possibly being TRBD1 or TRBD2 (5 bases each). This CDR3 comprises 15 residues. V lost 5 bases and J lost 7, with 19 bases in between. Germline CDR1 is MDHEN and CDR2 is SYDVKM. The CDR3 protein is CASSTRDGPRHTQYF. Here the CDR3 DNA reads TGTGCCAGCAGTACCCGGGACGGTCCCCGACATACGCAGTATTTT.

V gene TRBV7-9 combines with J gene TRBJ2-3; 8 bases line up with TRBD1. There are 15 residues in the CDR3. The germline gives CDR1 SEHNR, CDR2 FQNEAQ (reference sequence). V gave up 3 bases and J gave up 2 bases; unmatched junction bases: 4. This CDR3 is CASSLGDRNTDTQYF. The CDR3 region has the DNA TGTGCCAGCAGCTTGGGGGACAGGAACACAGATACGCAGTATTTT.

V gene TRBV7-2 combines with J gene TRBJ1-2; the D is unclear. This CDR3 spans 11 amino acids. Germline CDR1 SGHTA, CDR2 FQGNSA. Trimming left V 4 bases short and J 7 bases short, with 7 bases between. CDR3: CASSSIFGYTF. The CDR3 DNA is TGTGCCAGCAGCTCCATATTTGGCTACACCTTC.

CDR3 amino acids: CASSQVLPGLTEADSNQPQHF. In nucleotides, the CDR3 is TGTGCCAGCAGCCAAGTCCTGCCGGGACTCACTGAGGCGGATAGCAATCAGCCCCAGCATTTT. The chain employs TRBV14 and TRBJ1-5; tentatively, D is TRBD1 (5 bases). Germline V gene data show CDR1 as SGHDN and CDR2 as FVKESK. The CDR3 runs to 21 residues. V was pared by 1 base and J by 0 bases, with 25 bases between.

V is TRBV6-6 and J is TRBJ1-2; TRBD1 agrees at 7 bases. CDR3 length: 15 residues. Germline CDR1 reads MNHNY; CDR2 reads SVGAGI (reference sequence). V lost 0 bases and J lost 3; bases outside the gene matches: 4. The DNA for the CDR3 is TGTGCCAGCAGTTACTCAGGGCAGGGGGACTATGGCTACACCTTC. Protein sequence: CASSYSGQGDYGYTF.

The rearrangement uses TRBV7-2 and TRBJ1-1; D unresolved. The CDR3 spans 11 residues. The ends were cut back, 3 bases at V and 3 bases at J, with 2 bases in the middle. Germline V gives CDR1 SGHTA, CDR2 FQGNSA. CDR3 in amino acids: CASSFDTEAFF. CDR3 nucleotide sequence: TGTGCCAGCAGCTTCGACACTGAAGCTTTCTTT.

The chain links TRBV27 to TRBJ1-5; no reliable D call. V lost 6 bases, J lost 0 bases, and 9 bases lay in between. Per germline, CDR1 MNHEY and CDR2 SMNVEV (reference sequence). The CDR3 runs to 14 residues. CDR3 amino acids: CASRRSYSNQPQHF. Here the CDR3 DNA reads TGTGCCAGCAGGCGGAGCTATAGCAATCAGCCCCAGCATTTT.

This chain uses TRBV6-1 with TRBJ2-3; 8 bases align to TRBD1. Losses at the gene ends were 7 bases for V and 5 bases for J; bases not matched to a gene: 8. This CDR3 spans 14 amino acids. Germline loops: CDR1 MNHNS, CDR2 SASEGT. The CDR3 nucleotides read TGTGCCAGCATCAGACAGGGGCCCGGAGATACGCAGTATTTT. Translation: CASIRQGPGDTQYF.

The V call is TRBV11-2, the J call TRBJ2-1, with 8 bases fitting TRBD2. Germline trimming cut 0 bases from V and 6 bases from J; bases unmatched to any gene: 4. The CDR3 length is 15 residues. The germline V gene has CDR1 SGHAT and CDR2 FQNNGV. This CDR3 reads CASSLDGRASNEQFF. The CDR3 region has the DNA TGTGCCAGCAGCTTAGACGGGAGGGCCAGCAATGAGCAGTTCTTC.

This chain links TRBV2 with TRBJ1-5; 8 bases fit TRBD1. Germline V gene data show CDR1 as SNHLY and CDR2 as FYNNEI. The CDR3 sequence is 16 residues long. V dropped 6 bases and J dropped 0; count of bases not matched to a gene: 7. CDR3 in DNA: TGTGCCAGCAGGGACAGGGAAGGATATAGCAATCAGCCCCAGCATTTT. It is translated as CASRDREGYSNQPQHF.

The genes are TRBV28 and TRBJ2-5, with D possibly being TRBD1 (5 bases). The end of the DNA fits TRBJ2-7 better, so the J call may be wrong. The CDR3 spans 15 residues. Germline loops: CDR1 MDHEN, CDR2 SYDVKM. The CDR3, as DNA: TGTGCCAGCAGTTTAGGGGCCAGGTCGGTCGGCGAGCAGTACTTC. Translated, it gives CASSLGARSVGEQYF.

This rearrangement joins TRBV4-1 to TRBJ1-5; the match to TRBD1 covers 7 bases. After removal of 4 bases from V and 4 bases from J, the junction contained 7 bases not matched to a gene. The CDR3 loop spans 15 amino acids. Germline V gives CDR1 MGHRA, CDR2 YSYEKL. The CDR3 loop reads CASSPPGTENQPQHF. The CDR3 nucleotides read TGCGCCAGCAGCCCACCCGGGACAGAGAATCAGCCCCAGCATTTT.

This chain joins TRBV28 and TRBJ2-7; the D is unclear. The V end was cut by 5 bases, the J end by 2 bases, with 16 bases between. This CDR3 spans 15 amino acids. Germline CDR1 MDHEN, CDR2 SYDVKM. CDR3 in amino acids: CASSPTPAAAYEQYF. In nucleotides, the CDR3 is TGTGCCAGCAGTCCAACCCCGGCAGCCGCCTACGAGCAGTACTTC.

The CDR3 DNA reads as TGTGCCAGCAGTTTCTCCGGGGGGGAGCAGTACTTC. It codes for CASSFSGGEQYF. This sequence joins TRBV28 and TRBJ2-5, with 8 bases fitting TRBD2. The CDR3 contains 12 residues. With V trimmed by 3 bases and J by 11 bases, 5 bases remained unmatched. CDR1 is MDHEN, CDR2 SYDVKM, per germline. The variable domain in full, completed from reference TRBV28 and TRBJ2-5, reads DVKVTQSSRYLVKRTGEKVFLECVQDMDHENMFWYRQDPGLGLRLIYFSYDVKMKEKGDIPEGYSVSREKKERFSLILESASTNQTSMYLCASSFSGGEQYFGPGTRLLVL.

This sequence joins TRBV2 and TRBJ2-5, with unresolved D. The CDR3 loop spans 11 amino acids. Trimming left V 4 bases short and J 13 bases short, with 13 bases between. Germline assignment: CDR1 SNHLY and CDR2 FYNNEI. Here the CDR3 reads CASSVGRPGYF. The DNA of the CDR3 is TGTGCCAGCAGTGTTGGACGCCCGGGGTACTTC.

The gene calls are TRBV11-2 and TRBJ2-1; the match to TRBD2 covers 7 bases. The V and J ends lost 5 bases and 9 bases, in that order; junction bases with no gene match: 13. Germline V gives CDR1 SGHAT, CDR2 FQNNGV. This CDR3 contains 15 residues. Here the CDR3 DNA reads TGTGCCAGCAGCCCAGCATCAGGGACTATAGGTGAGCAGTTCTTC. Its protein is CASSPASGTIGEQFF.

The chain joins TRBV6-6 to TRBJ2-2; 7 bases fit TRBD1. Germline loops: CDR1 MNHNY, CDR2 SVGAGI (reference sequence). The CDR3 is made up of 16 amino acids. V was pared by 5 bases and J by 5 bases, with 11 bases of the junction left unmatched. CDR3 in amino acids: CASSPAGQDITGELFF. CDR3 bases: TGTGCCAGCAGTCCCGCCGGACAGGACATAACCGGGGAGCTGTTTTTT.